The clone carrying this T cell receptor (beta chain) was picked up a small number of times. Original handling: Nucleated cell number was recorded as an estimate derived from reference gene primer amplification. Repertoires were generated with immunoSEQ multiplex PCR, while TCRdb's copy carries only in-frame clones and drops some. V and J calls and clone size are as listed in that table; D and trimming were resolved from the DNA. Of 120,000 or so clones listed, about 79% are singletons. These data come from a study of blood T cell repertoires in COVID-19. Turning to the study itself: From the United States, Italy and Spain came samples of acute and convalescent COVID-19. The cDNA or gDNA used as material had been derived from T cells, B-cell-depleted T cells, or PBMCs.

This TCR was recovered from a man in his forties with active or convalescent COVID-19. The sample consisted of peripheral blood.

CDR3 in DNA: TGTGCCAGCAGCTTAGTGGCGGGTAACACCGGGGAGCTGTTTTTT. Translated, it gives CASSLVAGNTGELFF. The chain employs TRBV11-3 and TRBJ2-2; D is perhaps TRBD2 (5 bases). V was trimmed by 1 base and J by 2 bases, leaving 8 bases between them. The CDR3 covers 15 residues. In germline, CDR1 is SGHNT, CDR2 YENEEA.